This entry lists 20 T cell receptor beta chains sequenced from one sample in a study of T cells after yellow fever vaccination. TCRdb processed the 5' RACE reads anew with MiXCR; each CDR3 protein has one entry. Of some 300,000 distinct CDR3 sequences listed, around 10% are singletons. The sequenced sample was CD4+ T cells sorted from PBMCs, obtained 5 days after the yellow fever booster vaccination. These receptors originate from a young man who received the YFV17D yellow fever vaccine.

This clonotype has only a few counts. In DNA, the CDR3 is TGCGCCAGCAGCTTGACTAGCGGTACCTACGAGCAGTACTTC. Protein sequence: CASSLTSGTYEQYF. The chain is built from TRBV5-1 and TRBJ2-7; TRBD2 matches at 8 bases. V was clipped by 1 base and J by 2 bases; unmatched bases: 2. Looked up from germline, CDR1 is SGHRS and CDR2 is YFSETQ. The CDR3 runs to 14 residues.

This chain connects TRBV5-8 to TRBJ1-6, with 9 bases lining up with TRBD1. The CDR3 has 15 residues. The germline CDR1 and CDR2 sequences are SGHTS and YDEGEE. Unmatched junction bases numbered 9, after V lost 6 bases and J lost 8 bases. CDR3 loop: CASTTGQGTHSPLHF. For the CDR3, the DNA is TGTGCCAGCACCACGGGACAGGGAACTCATTCACCCCTCCACTTT.

This clonotype came up many times. This sequence joins TRBV20-1 and TRBJ1-5; D perhaps matches TRBD1 (5 bases). The CDR3 length is 14 residues. The germline CDR1 and CDR2 sequences are DFQATT and SNEGSKA (reference sequence). The V end was cut by 6 bases, the J end by 2 bases, with 14 bases between. The CDR3 reads CSALLGGGNQPQHF. DNA for the CDR3: TGCAGTGCCCTACTAGGAGGGGGCAATCAGCCCCAGCATTTT.

This clonotype was counted a few times. The J gene is TRBJ1-5, the V gene TRBV6-2 or TRBV6-3; possible D gene TRBD1, 5 bases. The V end lost 4 bases, the J end lost 5 bases, and 12 bases lay between the germline ends. Germline V gives CDR1 MNHEY, CDR2 SVGEGT. This CDR3 contains 14 residues. In DNA form, the CDR3 reads TGTGCCAGCAGTTTCCAGGGATTCTATCAGCCCCAGCATTTT. As protein: CASSFQGFYQPQHF.

This clonotype occurred many times. The chain couples TRBV6-5 to TRBJ1-1; D uncertain. With 3 bases removed from V and 1 base from J, the gap between germline ends came to 6 bases. The germline gives CDR1 MNHEY, CDR2 SVGAGI. This CDR3 is built from 13 residues. CDR3 protein: CASSYSANTEAFF. In DNA, the CDR3 is TGTGCCAGCAGTTATTCAGCGAACACTGAAGCTTTCTTT.

This clonotype occurred a few times. V and J are TRBV5-1 and TRBJ1-6; no reliable D call. V gave up 5 bases and J gave up 7 bases, with 16 bases separating them. Germline V gives CDR1 SGHRS, CDR2 YFSETQ. CDR3 length: 15 residues. The CDR3, as DNA: TGCGCCAGCAGAGCGATGCTTACTACAAATTCACCCCTCCACTTT. Protein sequence: CASRAMLTTNSPLHF.

This chain uses TRBV4-1 with TRBJ1-4; possible D gene TRBD1, 6 bases. This CDR3 is built from 13 residues. Looked up from germline, CDR1 is MGHRA and CDR2 is YSYEKL. Between the trimmed V and J ends, which lost 8 bases and 7 bases, there was a span of 14 bases. The CDR3 region is CASGRGISEKLFF. Here the CDR3 DNA reads TGCGCCAGCGGCAGGGGTATTAGTGAAAAACTGTTTTTT.

This clonotype was seen ten or more times. The chain links TRBV7-8 to TRBJ2-7; the D gene is possibly TRBD1 (6 bases). This CDR3 region has 14 residues. Deletions cut 2 bases from V and 1 base from J, with 9 bases between. Germline CDR1 and CDR2: SGHVS and FQNEAQ. This CDR3 reads CASSLSGASYEQYV. The CDR3 DNA follows: TGTGCCAGCAGCTTATCAGGGGCTTCCTACGAGCAGTACGTC.

The sample holds a few counts of this clonotype. The chain employs TRBV5-1 and TRBJ1-2; D may be TRBD1 (6 bases). Trimming stripped 0 bases from V and 2 bases from J, with 11 bases between. The CDR3 is 15 residues long. CDR1 is SGHRS and CDR2 is YFSETQ in the germline V gene. The CDR3 here is CASSLGTVKNYGYTF. The CDR3, as DNA: TGCGCCAGCAGCTTGGGGACAGTAAAAAACTATGGCTACACCTTC.

The CDR3 bases are TGTGCCAGCAGAACGACAGGGACTACGCAGTATTTT. This gives the protein CASRTTGTTQYF. V usage is TRBV6-2 or TRBV6-3 and J usage is TRBJ2-3, with 7 bases aligning to TRBD1. CDR1 is MNHEY, CDR2 SVGEGT, per germline. The ends lost 6 bases at V and 8 bases at J; junction bases unmatched: 5. This CDR3 region has 12 residues.

The table lists this clonotype with a few counts. This chain links TRBV24-1 with TRBJ2-1; D might be TRBD1 (6 bases). This CDR3 spans 16 amino acids. Germline V gene data show CDR1 as KGHDR and CDR2 as SFDVKD. V was pared by 4 bases and J by 2 bases, with 14 bases between. CDR3 DNA: TGTGCCACCAGTGACCCTTTAGAGGGGGCCTACAATGAGCAGTTCTTC. Its translation: CATSDPLEGAYNEQFF.

In its sample, this clonotype was seen a few times. The rearrangement joins TRBV4-3 to TRBJ2-3; TRBD2 might be the D (6 bases). The germline V gene encodes CDR1 LGHNA and CDR2 YSLEER. With 4 bases removed from V and 4 bases from J, the gap between germline ends came to 12 bases. The CDR3 spans 14 residues. The CDR3 sequence: CASSRGVGADTQYF. In nucleotides, the CDR3 is TGCGCCAGCAGCCGCGGGGTAGGGGCAGATACGCAGTATTTT.

The chain links TRBV5-1 to TRBJ2-7; no clear D gene. This CDR3 region has 16 residues. Trimming shortened V by 9 bases and J by 3 bases, and 25 bases separated the two germline ends. Germline-derived CDR1 and CDR2 are SGHRS and YFSETQ. Here the CDR3 reads CATKNAPRHHFYEQYF. In DNA, the CDR3 is TGCGCCACCAAAAACGCCCCCAGGCACCATTTCTACGAGCAGTACTTC.

This clonotype was picked up a small number of times. The chain couples TRBV12-3 or TRBV12-4 to TRBJ1-1, with a tentative D call TRBD1 (5 bases). The length of the CDR3 is 15 residues. Between the trimmed V and J ends, which lost 6 bases and 0 bases, there was a span of 14 bases. CDR3 residues: CASRPRQYMNTEAFF. The CDR3, as DNA: TGTGCCAGCAGGCCCCGACAGTATATGAACACTGAAGCTTTCTTT.

The chain links TRBV2 to TRBJ2-3, with a possible D match to TRBD1 (6 bases). The V gene's germline CDR1 is SNHLY and CDR2 FYNNEI. The germline V and J ends were trimmed by 6 bases and 4 bases, with 11 bases remaining between them. The CDR3 is 13 residues long. CDR3 in amino acids: CASSAQGSDTQYF. The CDR3 DNA is TGTGCCAGCAGCGCACAGGGATCAGATACGCAGTATTTT. Together with reference TRBV2 and TRBJ2-3, the CDR3 gives the full variable domain: EPEVTQTPSHQVTQMGQEVILRCVPISNHLYFYWYRQILGQKVEFLVSFYNNEISEKSEIFDDQFSVERPDGSNFTLKIRSTKLEDSAMYFCASSAQGSDTQYFGPGTRLTVL.

This clonotype was seen at least ten times. This chain uses TRBV7-2 with TRBJ1-4, with a possible D match to TRBD1 (6 bases). The V end was cut by 5 bases, the J end by 10 bases, with 17 bases between. The CDR3 sequence is 14 residues long. The germline V gene encodes CDR1 SGHTA and CDR2 FQGNSA. The CDR3 DNA follows: TGTGCCAGCAGCCCTCGGGGGGGGGCCGGAAAACTGTTTTTT. It specifies CASSPRGGAGKLFF.

At least ten counts were recorded for this clonotype. The CDR3 loop is CASSFEFGGSSYEQYF. In DNA, the CDR3 is TGTGCCAGCAGTTTTGAATTCGGGGGGAGCTCCTACGAGCAGTACTTC. The rearrangement links TRBV27 to TRBJ2-7, with 7 bases fitting TRBD2. CDR1 is MNHEY and CDR2 is SMNVEV in the germline V gene (reference sequence). V lost 3 bases to trimming and J lost 0 bases; unmatched junction nucleotides: 8. This CDR3 is built from 16 residues.

The chain recombines TRBV9 with TRBJ2-1, with D possibly being TRBD1 (5 bases). Germline CDR1 reads SGDLS; CDR2 reads YYNGEE. Deletions cut 0 bases from V and 13 bases from J, with 14 bases between. The CDR3 is 13 residues long. CDR3 sequence reads: CASSVAPAGPQFF. CDR3 sequence (DNA): TGTGCCAGCAGCGTAGCCCCCGCAGGGCCCCAGTTCTTC.

This chain connects TRBV2 to TRBJ1-6, with 7 nucleotides matching TRBD1. CDR1 is SNHLY and CDR2 is FYNNEI in the germline V gene. The V gene end was trimmed by 4 bases and the J gene end by 5 bases; junction bases not matched to a gene: 5. This CDR3 has 15 residues. The CDR3 nucleotides are TGTGCCAGCAGTGCAGGGACAGCCGATAATTCACCCCTCCACTTT. Amino acids: CASSAGTADNSPLHF.

The chain carries TRBV5-1 and TRBJ1-3, with D unresolved. Germline CDR1 SGHRS, CDR2 YFSETQ. The CDR3 consists of 15 residues. The V end lost 2 bases, the J end lost 0 bases, and 9 bases lay between the germline ends. The CDR3 DNA follows: TGCGCCAGCAGCTTCGACGGATACTCTGGAAACACCATATATTTT. It is translated as CASSFDGYSGNTIYF.